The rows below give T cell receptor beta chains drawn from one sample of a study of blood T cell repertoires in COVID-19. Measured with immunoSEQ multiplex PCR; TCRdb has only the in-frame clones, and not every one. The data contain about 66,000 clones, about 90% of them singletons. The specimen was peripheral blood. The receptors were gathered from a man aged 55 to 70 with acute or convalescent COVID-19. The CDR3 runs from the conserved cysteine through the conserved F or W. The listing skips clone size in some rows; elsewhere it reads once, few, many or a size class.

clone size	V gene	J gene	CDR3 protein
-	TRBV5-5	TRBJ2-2	CVSSSLAGDGGELFF
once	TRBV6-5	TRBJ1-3	CASRDRGLVGNTIYF
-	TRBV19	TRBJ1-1	CASTRDSWGTEAFF
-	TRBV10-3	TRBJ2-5	CAIRQTGGAETQYF
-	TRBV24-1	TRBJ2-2	CATSDRLWAPNTGELFF
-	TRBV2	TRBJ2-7	CASSESRLGQGLLSYEQYF
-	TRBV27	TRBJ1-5	CASSSLDRGPNSNQPQHF
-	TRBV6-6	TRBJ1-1	CASGGSMNTEAFF
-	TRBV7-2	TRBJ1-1	CASSVLGSGNTEAFF
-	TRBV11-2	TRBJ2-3	CASSSGTRGQDTQYF
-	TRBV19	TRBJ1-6	CASSGQGGYNSPLHF
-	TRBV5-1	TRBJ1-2	CASSFEPGQGYGYTF
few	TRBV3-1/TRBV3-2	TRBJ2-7	CASSQQAGTYEQYF
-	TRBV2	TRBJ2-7	CASNPGLAPYEQYF
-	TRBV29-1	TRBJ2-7	CSAYRDGGSYEQYF
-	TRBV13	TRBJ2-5	CASSLEGQGARETQYF
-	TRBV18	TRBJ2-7	CASSPERGGSYEQYF
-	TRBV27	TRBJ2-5	CASRATSGLVPQYF
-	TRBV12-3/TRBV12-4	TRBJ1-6	CASSLGGPLHF
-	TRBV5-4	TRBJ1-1	CASSFTGGNTEAFF
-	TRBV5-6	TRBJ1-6	CASSLARTGESPLHF